The 3 T cell receptor beta chains below come from one sample, sequenced in a study of T-cell memory formation after mild COVID-19. In TCRdb, the 5' RACE reads were re-called with MiXCR into one record per CDR3 protein. The repertoire includes about 390,000 distinct CDR3 sequences, about 16% of them detected once, and about 22% sits in the top ten. The sample comprised PBMCs or a T cell subset sorted from them (not recorded which). Source of these receptors: a man aged 18 to 30 who had mild COVID-19 (a few samples of this study predate the infection). Cell type and time point are not known.

The V and J genes are TRBV4-3 and TRBJ2-2; 11 bases fit TRBD1. Germline lookup yields CDR1 LGHNA and CDR2 YSLEER. The J segment lost 3 bases and the V segment lost 7 bases, leaving 4 bases of the junction unmatched. The CDR3 is 15 amino acids. The CDR3, as DNA: TGCGCCAGCACCCCGGGACAGGGGGACACCGGGGAGCTGTTTTTT. It yields the protein CASTPGQGDTGELFF.

This clonotype has just a few counts. This chain links TRBV5-1 with TRBJ2-2; D might be TRBD1 or TRBD2, each matching 5 bases. The CDR3 totals 15 residues. With 9 bases removed from V and 5 bases from J, the gap between germline ends came to 20 bases. Germline V lookup: CDR1 SGHRS, CDR2 YFSETQ. This chain's CDR3 is CATRGWDGVTGELFF. The CDR3 nucleotides are TGCGCCACCCGCGGGTGGGACGGCGTAACCGGGGAGCTGTTTTTT.

A few counts support this clonotype. V is TRBV18 and J is TRBJ2-2; tentatively, D is TRBD2 (5 bases). CDR1 is KGHSH, CDR2 LQKENI, per germline. The V gene lost 4 bases and the J gene lost 2 bases, with 17 bases spanning the gap. The CDR3 runs 17 residues. CDR3 in amino acids: CASSLAAAVINTGELFF. The CDR3 bases are TGTGCCAGCTCACTGGCTGCAGCGGTAATAAACACCGGGGAGCTGTTTTTT.